This T cell receptor beta chain was captured in a study of breast tumors, draining lymph nodes, adjacent tissues. Study conclusions and caveats: The lymph node origin of tumor T cells was framed as consistent with a hypothesis, not demonstrated.

In its sample, this clonotype was seen many times. What it binds is not known. CDR1 MGHRA and CDR2 YSYEKL come from the germline V gene. J gave up 2 bases and V 1 base, and 10 bases lay outside the gene matches. The CDR3 sequence is 18 residues long. The lymph nodes were axillary draining lymph nodes from breast cancer patients. Via MiXCR, TCRdb re-called the multiplex PCR reads, giving one row per CDR3 protein. This sample yields about 130,000 distinct CDR3 sequences, of which less than 20% are seen a single time; over 3% belongs to the top ten. This receptor was obtained from a female donor with breast cancer. Some clones in this sample may be carry-over from other donors' samples. The sample comprised axillary lymph node tissue. This sequence joins TRBV4-1 and TRBJ2-3; 9 bases map to TRBD1. For the CDR3, the DNA is TGCGCCAGCAGCCAAGCGTGGATACAGGGGGCGGACACAGATACGCAGTATTTT. Its protein is CASSQAWIQGADTDTQYF.